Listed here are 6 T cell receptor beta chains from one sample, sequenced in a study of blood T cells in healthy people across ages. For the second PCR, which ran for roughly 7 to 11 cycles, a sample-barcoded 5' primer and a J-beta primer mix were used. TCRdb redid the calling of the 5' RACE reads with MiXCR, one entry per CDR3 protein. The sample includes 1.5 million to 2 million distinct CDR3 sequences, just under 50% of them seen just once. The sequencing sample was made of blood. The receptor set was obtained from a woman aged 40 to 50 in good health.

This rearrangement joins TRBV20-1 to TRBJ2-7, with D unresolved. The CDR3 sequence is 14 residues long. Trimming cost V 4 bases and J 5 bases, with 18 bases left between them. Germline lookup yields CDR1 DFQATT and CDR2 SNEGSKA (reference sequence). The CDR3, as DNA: TGCAGTGCTAAATCTGGTAGGGTGATCAACGAGCAGTACTTC. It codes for CSAKSGRVINEQYF.

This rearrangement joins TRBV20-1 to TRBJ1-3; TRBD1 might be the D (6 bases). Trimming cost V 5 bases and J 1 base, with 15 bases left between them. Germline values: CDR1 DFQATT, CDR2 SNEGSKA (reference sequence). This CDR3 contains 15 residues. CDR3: CSASRRTASGNTIYF. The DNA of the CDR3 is TGCAGTGCTTCCCGCAGGACAGCGTCTGGAAACACCATATATTTT.

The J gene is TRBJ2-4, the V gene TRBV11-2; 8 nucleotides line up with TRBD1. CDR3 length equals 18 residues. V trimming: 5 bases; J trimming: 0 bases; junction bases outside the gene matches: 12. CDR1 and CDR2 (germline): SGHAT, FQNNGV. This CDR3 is CASSGPRDRGLAKNIQYF. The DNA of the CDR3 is TGTGCCAGCAGCGGCCCCCGCGACAGGGGTCTAGCCAAAAACATTCAGTACTTC.

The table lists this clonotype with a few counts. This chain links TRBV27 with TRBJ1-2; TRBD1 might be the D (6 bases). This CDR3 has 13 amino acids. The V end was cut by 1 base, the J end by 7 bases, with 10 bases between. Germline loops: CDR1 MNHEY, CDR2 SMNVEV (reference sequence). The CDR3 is CASSLFPQGGYTF. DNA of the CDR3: TGTGCCAGCAGTTTATTCCCACAGGGTGGCTACACCTTC.

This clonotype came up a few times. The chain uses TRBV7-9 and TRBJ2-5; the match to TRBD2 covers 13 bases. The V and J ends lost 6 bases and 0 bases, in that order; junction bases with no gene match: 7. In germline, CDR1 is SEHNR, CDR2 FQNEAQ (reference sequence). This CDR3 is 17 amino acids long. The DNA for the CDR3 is TGTGCCAGCAGTCGGACTAGCGGGGGACCGTACCAAGAGACCCAGTACTTC. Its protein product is CASSRTSGGPYQETQYF.

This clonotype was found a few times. In DNA form, the CDR3 reads TGTGCCAGCAGCTTGACTAGCGGGCTGTTCAATGAGCAGTTCTTC. Translating gives CASSLTSGLFNEQFF. V is TRBV7-2 and J is TRBJ2-1; 10 nucleotides align to TRBD2. With V trimmed by 3 bases and J by 6 bases, 5 bases remained unmatched. Germline V gene lookup returns CDR1 SGHTA and CDR2 FQGNSA. The CDR3 is 15 amino acids.